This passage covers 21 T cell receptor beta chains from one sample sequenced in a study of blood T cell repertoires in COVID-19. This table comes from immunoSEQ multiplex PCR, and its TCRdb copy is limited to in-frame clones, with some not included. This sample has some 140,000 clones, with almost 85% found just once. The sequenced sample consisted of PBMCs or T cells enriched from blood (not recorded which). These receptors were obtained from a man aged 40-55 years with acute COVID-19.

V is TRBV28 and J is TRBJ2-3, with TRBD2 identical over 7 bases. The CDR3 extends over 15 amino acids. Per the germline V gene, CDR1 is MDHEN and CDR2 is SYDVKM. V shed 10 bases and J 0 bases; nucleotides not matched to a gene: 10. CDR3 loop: CATTQGGPSTDTQYF. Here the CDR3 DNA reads TGTGCCACCACGCAGGGAGGGCCCAGCACAGATACGCAGTATTTT.

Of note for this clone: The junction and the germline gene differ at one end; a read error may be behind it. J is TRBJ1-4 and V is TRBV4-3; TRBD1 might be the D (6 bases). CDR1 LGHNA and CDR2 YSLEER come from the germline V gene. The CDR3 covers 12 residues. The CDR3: CASSQIPGQVIF. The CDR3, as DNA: TGCGCCAGCAGCCAAATTCCGGGACAAGTGATTTTT.

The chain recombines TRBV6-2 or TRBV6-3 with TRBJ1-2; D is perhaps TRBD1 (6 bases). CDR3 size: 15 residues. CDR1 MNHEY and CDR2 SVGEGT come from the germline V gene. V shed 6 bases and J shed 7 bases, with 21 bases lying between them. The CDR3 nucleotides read TGTGCCAGCAGCCCCCCCTGGGGCAGGGGTTCTGGCTACACCTTC. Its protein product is CASSPPWGRGSGYTF.

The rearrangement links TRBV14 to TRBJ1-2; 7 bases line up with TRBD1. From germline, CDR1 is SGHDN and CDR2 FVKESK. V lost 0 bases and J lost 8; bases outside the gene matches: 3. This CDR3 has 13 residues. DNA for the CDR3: TGTGCCAGCAGCCAAGATAACAGGGGCGGCTACACCTTC. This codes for CASSQDNRGGYTF.

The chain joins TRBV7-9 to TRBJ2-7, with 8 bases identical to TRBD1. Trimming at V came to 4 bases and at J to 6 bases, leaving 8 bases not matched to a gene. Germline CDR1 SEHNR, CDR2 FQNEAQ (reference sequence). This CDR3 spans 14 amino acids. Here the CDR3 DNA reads TGTGCCAGCAGCTCGGCATCAACAGGGGGCGAGCAGTACTTC. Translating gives CASSSASTGGEQYF. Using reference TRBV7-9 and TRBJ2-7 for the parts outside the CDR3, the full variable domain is DTGVSQNPRHKITKRGQNVTFRCDPISEHNRLYWYRQTLGQGPEFLTYFQNEAQLEKSRLLSDRFSAERPKGSFSTLEIQRTEQGDSAMYLCASSSASTGGEQYFGPGTRLTVT.

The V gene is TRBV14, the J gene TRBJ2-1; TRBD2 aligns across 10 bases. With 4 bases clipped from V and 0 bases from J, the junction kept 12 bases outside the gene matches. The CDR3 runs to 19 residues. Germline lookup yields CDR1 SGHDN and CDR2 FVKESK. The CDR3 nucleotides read TGTGCCAGCAGCCTTACTAGCGGGGTGACTACAAGCTCCTACAATGAGCAGTTCTTC. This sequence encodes CASSLTSGVTTSSYNEQFF. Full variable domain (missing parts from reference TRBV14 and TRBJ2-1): EAGVTQFPSHSVIEKGQTVTLRCDPISGHDNLYWYRRVMGKEIKFLLHFVKESKQDESGMPNNRFLAERTGGTYSTLKVQPAELEDSGVYFCASSLTSGVTTSSYNEQFFGPGTRLTVL.

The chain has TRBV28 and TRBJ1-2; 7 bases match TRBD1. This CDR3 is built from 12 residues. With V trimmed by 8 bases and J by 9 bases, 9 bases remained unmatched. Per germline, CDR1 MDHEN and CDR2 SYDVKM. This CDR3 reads CASLNRGTSYTF. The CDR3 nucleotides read TGTGCCAGCCTGAACAGGGGAACGAGCTACACCTTC.

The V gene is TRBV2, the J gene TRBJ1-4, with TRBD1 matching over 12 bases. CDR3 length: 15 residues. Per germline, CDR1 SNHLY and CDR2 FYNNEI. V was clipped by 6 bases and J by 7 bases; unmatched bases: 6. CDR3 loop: CASSGTGGRGEKLFF. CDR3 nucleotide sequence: TGTGCCAGCAGCGGGACAGGGGGCCGGGGTGAAAAACTGTTTTTT.

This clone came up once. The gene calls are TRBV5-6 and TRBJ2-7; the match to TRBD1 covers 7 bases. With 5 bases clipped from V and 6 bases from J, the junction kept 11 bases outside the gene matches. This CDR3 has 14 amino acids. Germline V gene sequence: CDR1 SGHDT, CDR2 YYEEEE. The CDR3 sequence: CASRETGKLREQYF. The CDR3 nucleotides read TGTGCCAGCAGGGAGACAGGGAAATTACGCGAGCAGTACTTC.

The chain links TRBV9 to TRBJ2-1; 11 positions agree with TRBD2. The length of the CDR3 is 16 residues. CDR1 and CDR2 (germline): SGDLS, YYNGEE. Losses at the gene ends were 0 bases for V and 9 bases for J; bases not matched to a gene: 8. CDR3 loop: CASSVASSGGAGEQFF. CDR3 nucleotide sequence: TGTGCCAGCAGCGTAGCTAGTAGCGGGGGGGCCGGTGAGCAGTTCTTC.

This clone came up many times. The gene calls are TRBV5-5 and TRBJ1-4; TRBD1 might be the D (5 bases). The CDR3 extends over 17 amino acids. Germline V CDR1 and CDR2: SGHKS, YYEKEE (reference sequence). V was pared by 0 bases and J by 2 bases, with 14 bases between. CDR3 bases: TGTGCCAGCAGCTTGGGGGTCAGGGTCCCGACTAATGAAAAACTGTTTTTT. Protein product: CASSLGVRVPTNEKLFF. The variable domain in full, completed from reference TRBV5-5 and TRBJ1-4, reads DAGVTQSPTHLIKTRGQQVTLRCSPISGHKSVSWYQQVLGQGPQFIFQYYEKEERGRGNFPDRFSARQFPNYSSELNVNALLLGDSALYLCASSLGVRVPTNEKLFFGSGTQLSVL.

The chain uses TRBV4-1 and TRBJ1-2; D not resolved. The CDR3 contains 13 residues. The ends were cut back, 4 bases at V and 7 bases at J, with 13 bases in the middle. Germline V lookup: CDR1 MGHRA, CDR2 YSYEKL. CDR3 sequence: CASSLSVASGYTF. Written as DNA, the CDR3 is TGCGCCAGCAGCCTATCCGTGGCTTCTGGCTACACCTTC.

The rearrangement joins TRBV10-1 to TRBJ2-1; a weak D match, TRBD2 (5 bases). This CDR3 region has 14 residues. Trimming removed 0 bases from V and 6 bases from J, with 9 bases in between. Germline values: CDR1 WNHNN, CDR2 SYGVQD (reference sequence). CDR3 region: CASSESSESNEQFF. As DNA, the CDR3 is TGCGCCAGCAGTGAGTCTAGCGAGAGCAATGAGCAGTTCTTC.

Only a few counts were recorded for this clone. The CDR3 protein is CASSYTSGAGTGELFF. CDR3 bases: TGTGCCAGCAGCTATACTAGCGGGGCGGGCACCGGGGAGCTGTTTTTT. The V call is TRBV7-6, the J call TRBJ2-2; 10 bases align to TRBD2. The CDR3 has 16 amino acids. V was clipped by 4 bases and J by 4 bases; unmatched bases: 6. Germline V gene lookup returns CDR1 SGHVS and CDR2 FNYEAQ. Using reference TRBV7-6 and TRBJ2-2 for the parts outside the CDR3, the full variable domain is GAGVSQSPRYKVTKRGQDVALRCDPISGHVSLYWYRQALGQGPEFLTYFNYEAQQDKSGLPNDRFSAERPEGSISTLTIQRTEQRDSAMYRCASSYTSGAGTGELFFGEGSRLTVL.

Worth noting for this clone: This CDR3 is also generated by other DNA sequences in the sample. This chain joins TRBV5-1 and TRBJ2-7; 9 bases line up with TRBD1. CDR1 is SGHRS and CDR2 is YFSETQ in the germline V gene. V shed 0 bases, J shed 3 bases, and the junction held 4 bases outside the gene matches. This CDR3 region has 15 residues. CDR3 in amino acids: CASSLGTGDFYEQYF. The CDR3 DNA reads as TGCGCCAGCAGCTTGGGGACAGGGGACTTCTACGAGCAGTACTTC.

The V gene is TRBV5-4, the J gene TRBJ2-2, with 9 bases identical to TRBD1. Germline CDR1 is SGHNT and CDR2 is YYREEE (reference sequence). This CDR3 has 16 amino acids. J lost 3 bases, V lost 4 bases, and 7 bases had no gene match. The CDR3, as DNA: TGTGCCAGCAGCCCAATGACAGGGGGGGACACCGGGGAGCTGTTTTTT. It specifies CASSPMTGGDTGELFF. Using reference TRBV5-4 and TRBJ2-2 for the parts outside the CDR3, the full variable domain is ETGVTQSPTHLIKTRGQQVTLRCSSQSGHNTVSWYQQALGQGPQFIFQYYREEENGRGNFPPRFSGLQFPNYSSELNVNALELDDSALYLCASSPMTGGDTGELFFGEGSRLTVL.

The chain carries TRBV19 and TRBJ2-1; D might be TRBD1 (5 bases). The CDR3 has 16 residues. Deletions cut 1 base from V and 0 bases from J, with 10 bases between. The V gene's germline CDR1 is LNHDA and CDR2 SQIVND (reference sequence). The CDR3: CASSIGGRYSYNEQFF. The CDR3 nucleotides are TGTGCCAGTAGTATAGGGGGCAGATACTCCTACAATGAGCAGTTCTTC.

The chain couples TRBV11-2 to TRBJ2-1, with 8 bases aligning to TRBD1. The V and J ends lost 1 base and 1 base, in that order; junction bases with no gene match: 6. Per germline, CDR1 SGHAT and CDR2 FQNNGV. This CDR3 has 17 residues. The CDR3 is CASSLASRGRSYNEQFF. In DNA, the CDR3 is TGTGCCAGCAGCTTAGCTTCCAGGGGGCGTTCCTACAATGAGCAGTTCTTC.

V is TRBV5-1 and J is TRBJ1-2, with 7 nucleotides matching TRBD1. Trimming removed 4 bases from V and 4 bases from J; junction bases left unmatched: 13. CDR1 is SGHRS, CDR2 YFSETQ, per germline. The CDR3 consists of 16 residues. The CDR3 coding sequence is TGCGCCAGCAGCCGGGAGGGGGCATCCGCCAGCTATGGCTACACCTTC. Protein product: CASSREGASASYGYTF.

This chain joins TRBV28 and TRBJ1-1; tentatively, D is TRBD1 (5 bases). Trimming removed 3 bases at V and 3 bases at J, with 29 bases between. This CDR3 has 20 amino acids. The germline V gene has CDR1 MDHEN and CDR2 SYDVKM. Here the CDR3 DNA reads TGTGCCAGCAGTTTTCCAGGACCCCAGGGAAGCAGGCGTATTCACACTGAAGCTTTCTTT. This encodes CASSFPGPQGSRRIHTEAFF.

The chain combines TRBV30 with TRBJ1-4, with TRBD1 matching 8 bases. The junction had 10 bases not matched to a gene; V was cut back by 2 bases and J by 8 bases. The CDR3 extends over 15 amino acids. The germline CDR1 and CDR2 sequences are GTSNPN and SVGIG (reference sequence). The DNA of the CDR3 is TGTGCCTGGAGTCGGACCAGGGGGCGCTTGGAAAAACTGTTTTTT. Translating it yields CAWSRTRGRLEKLFF.